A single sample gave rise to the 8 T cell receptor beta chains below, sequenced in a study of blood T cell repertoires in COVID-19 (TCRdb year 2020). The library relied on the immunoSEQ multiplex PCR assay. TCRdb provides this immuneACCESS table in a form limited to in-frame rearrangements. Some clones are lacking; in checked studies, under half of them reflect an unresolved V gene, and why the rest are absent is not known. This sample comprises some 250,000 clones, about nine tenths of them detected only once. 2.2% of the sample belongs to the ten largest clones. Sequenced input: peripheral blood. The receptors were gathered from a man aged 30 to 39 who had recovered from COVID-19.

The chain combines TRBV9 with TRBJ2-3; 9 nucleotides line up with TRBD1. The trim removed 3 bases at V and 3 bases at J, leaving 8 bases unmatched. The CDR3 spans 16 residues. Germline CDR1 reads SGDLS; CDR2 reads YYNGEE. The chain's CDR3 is CASSARTGDGTDTQYF. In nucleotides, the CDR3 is TGTGCCAGCAGCGCAAGGACAGGGGATGGAACAGATACGCAGTATTTT.

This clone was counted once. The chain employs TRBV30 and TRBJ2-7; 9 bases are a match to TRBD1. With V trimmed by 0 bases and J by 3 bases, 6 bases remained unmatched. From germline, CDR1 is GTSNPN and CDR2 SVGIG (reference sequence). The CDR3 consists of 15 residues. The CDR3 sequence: CAWSVPRTGVYEQYF. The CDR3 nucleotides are TGTGCCTGGAGTGTACCTAGGACAGGGGTCTACGAGCAGTACTTC.

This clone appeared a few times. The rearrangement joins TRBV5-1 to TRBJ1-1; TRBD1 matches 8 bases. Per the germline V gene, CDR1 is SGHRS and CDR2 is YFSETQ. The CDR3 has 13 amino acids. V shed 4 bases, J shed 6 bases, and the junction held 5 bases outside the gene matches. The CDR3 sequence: CASSVDRGAEAFF. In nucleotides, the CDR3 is TGCGCCAGCAGCGTTGACAGGGGAGCTGAAGCTTTCTTT.

CDR3 residues: CASGLAGQAPTGELFF. CDR3 in DNA: TGTGCTAGTGGTTTGGCGGGACAGGCCCCCACCGGGGAGCTGTTTTTT. This chain links TRBV12-5 with TRBJ2-2; 8 nucleotides agree with TRBD1. Germline V gene data show CDR1 as LGHNT and CDR2 as FRNRAP. V gave up 1 base and J gave up 4 bases; unmatched junction bases: 5. The CDR3 is made up of 16 amino acids.

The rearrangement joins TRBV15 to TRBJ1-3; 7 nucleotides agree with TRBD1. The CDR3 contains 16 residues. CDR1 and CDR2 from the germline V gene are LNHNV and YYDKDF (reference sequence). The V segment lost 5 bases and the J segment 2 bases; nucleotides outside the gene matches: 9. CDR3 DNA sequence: TGTGCCACCAGCGGGGGGCAGGGGGGAACTGGAAACACCATATATTTT. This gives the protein CATSGGQGGTGNTIYF.

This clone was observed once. CDR3 in amino acids: CASSLAGSTSSYEQYF. CDR3 DNA sequence: TGTGCCAGCAGTTTGGCCGGATCGACTAGCTCCTACGAGCAGTACTTC. The chain joins TRBV27 to TRBJ2-7; D may be TRBD2 (6 bases). Trimming removed 3 bases at V and 0 bases at J, with 15 bases between. The CDR3 consists of 16 residues. Germline lookup yields CDR1 MNHEY and CDR2 SMNVEV (reference sequence).

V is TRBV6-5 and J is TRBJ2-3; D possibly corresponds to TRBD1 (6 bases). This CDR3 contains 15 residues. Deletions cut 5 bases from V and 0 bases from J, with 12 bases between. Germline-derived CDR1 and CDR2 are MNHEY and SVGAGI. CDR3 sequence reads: CASSLDSPSTDTQYF. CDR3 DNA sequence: TGTGCCAGCAGTCTGGACAGTCCCAGCACAGATACGCAGTATTTT.

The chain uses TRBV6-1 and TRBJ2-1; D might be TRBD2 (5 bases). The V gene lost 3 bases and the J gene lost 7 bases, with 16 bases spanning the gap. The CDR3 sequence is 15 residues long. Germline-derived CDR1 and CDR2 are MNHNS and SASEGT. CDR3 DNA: TGTGCCAGCAGTGATCGATCCGGGGTGTTGAATGAGCAGTTCTTC. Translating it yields CASSDRSGVLNEQFF.